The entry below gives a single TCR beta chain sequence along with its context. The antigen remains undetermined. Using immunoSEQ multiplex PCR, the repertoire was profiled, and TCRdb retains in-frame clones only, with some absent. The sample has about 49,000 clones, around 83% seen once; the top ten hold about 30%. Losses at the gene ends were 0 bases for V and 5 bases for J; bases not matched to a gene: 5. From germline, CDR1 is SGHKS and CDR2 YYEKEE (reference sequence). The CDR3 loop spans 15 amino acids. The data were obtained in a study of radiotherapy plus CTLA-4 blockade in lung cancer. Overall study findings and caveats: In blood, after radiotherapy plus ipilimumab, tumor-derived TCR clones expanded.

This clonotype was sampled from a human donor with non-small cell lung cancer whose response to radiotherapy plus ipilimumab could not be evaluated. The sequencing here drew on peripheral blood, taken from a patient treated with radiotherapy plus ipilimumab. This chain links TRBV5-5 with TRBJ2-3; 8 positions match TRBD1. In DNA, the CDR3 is TGTGCCAGCAGCTTGGAAGGCAGGGGGCAAGATACGCAGTATTTT. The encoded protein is CASSLEGRGQDTQYF.